Each of the 30 T cell receptor beta chains below was sequenced from the same sample in a study of response to subunit inactivated influenza vaccine. TCRdb used MiXCR to reprocess the RT-PCR reads, holding one entry per CDR3 protein. This table has about 830,000 distinct CDR3 sequences, roughly 18% appearing once. The sequences come from PBMCs from blood, collected 5 days after vaccination. These receptors all come from a man aged 45-60 years who received an inactivated influenza vaccine.

This clonotype was seen more than once but under ten times. V gene TRBV20-1 combines with J gene TRBJ2-1; 14 positions agree with TRBD2. CDR3 size: 18 residues. Germline lookup yields CDR1 DFQATT and CDR2 SNEGSKA (reference sequence). The trim removed 1 base at V and 1 base at J, leaving 6 bases unmatched. The CDR3 nucleotides read TGCAGTGCTAGAGTAGGACTAGCGGGAGGAGGGTCCTACAATGAGCAGTTCTTC. Its protein product is CSARVGLAGGGSYNEQFF.

The V gene is TRBV10-3, the J gene TRBJ2-7; 7 nucleotides line up with TRBD1. CDR1 and CDR2 from the germline V gene are ENHRY and SYGVKD. After removal of 3 bases from V and 7 bases from J, the junction contained 3 bases not matched to a gene. The CDR3 totals 12 residues. This CDR3 is CAISEGQEEQYF. In DNA form, the CDR3 reads TGTGCCATCAGTGAAGGACAGGAGGAGCAGTACTTC.

The gene calls are TRBV5-1 and TRBJ1-3; D ambiguous. This CDR3 region has 15 residues. Germline CDR1 and CDR2: SGHRS and YFSETQ. Trimming pared 5 bases from V and 1 base from J, leaving 13 bases between. The DNA of the CDR3 is TGCGCCAGCAGTGACGGTTTTGGGTCTGGAAACACCATATATTTT. Residues: CASSDGFGSGNTIYF.

This rearrangement joins TRBV12-3 or TRBV12-4 to TRBJ1-2; no firm D call. The CDR3 is 13 residues long. V was pared by 3 bases and J by 6 bases, with 11 bases between. The CDR3 is CASSLGRVDGYTF. The CDR3 coding sequence is TGTGCCAGCAGTTTGGGGAGGGTGGATGGCTACACCTTC.

Only a few counts were recorded for this clonotype. This chain connects TRBV5-1 to TRBJ2-5, with TRBD2 matching over 8 bases. CDR1 SGHRS and CDR2 YFSETQ come from the germline V gene. Trimming cost V 0 bases and J 3 bases; bases outside gene matches: 7. The CDR3 is 16 residues long. The CDR3 here is CASSLGAGASKETQYF. Written as DNA, the CDR3 is TGCGCCAGCAGCTTGGGAGCGGGGGCCTCCAAAGAGACCCAGTACTTC.

Note on this clonotype: The junction does not match germline at one end; this may be a read error. V usage is TRBV2 and J usage is TRBJ1-1; D is unclear. Germline loops: CDR1 SNHLY, CDR2 FYNNEI. The CDR3 is 15 residues long. CDR3 sequence (DNA): TGTGCCAGCAGTGTTCACAGAGACATGAACACTGAAACTTTCTTT. It encodes CASSVHRDMNTETFF. Based on the CDR3 plus reference TRBV2 and TRBJ1-1, the full variable domain is EPEVTQTPSHQVTQMGQEVILRCVPISNHLYFYWYRQILGQKVEFLVSFYNNEISEKSEIFDDQFSVERPDGSNFTLKIRSTKLEDSAMYFCASSVHRDMNTETFFGQGTRLTVV.

The V and J genes are TRBV5-1 and TRBJ2-7; D gene uncertain. The CDR3 totals 15 residues. CDR1 and CDR2 from the germline V gene are SGHRS and YFSETQ. The V and J ends lost 5 bases and 0 bases respectively, with 15 bases between them. The CDR3 nucleotides read TGCGCCAGCAGAAACCAGCCCGACACCTCCTACGAGCAGTACTTC. This gives the protein CASRNQPDTSYEQYF.

In its sample, this clonotype was seen a few times. The chain joins TRBV4-3 to TRBJ2-3, with TRBD1 matching 12 bases. The junction had 4 bases not matched to a gene; V was cut back by 3 bases and J by 3 bases. The CDR3 totals 16 residues. From germline, CDR1 is LGHNA and CDR2 YSLEER. The CDR3 protein is CASSHQGQGATDTQYF. CDR3 nucleotides: TGCGCCAGCAGCCACCAGGGACAGGGGGCGACAGATACGCAGTATTTT.

Only a few counts were recorded for this clonotype. The chain links TRBV29-1 to TRBJ1-1; the D is unclear. Trimming removed 6 bases at V and 11 bases at J, with 7 bases between. Germline lookup yields CDR1 SQVTM and CDR2 ANQGSEA. This CDR3 has 8 residues. CDR3: CSVLGAFF. In DNA form, the CDR3 reads TGCAGCGTGCTTGGTGCTTTCTTT.

This clonotype was counted only a few times. V gene TRBV9 combines with J gene TRBJ1-3, with 7 bases lining up with TRBD1. Trimming removed 4 bases from V and 2 bases from J; junction bases left unmatched: 6. The length of the CDR3 is 15 residues. The germline V gene has CDR1 SGDLS and CDR2 YYNGEE. CDR3 sequence: CASSPTGAPGNTIYF. The CDR3 DNA follows: TGTGCCAGCAGCCCCACAGGGGCACCTGGAAACACCATATATTTT.

V gene TRBV7-3 combines with J gene TRBJ2-7, with 7 positions matching TRBD1. The CDR3 is 15 residues long. The trim removed 1 base at V and 3 bases at J, leaving 6 bases unmatched. Germline lookup yields CDR1 SGHTA and CDR2 FQGTGA. The CDR3 sequence is CASSLRAGTDYEQYF. In DNA, the CDR3 is TGTGCCAGCAGCTTAAGAGCCGGGACAGACTACGAGCAGTACTTC.

The chain has TRBV7-9 and TRBJ2-2; D is unresolved. Trimming took 3 bases from V and 4 from J, leaving 9 bases between them. There are 14 residues in the CDR3. Germline CDR1 and CDR2: SEHNR and FQNEAQ (reference sequence). The DNA for the CDR3 is TGTGCCAGCAGCTTCGGGCAGAGCACCGGGGAGCTGTTTTTT. It yields the protein CASSFGQSTGELFF. The full variable domain, in which reference TRBV7-9 and TRBJ2-2 provide the parts outside the CDR3, is DTGVSQNPRHKITKRGQNVTFRCDPISEHNRLYWYRQTLGQGPEFLTYFQNEAQLEKSRLLSDRFSAERPKGSFSTLEIQRTEQGDSAMYLCASSFGQSTGELFFGEGSRLTVL.

This clonotype was seen only a few times. V is TRBV7-9 and J is TRBJ2-1; a possible D gene is TRBD2 (6 bases). Germline CDR1 is SEHNR and CDR2 is FQNEAQ (reference sequence). Between the trimmed V and J ends, which lost 5 bases and 5 bases, there was a span of 19 bases. The CDR3 runs to 16 residues. The CDR3 is CASSLSKLASDNEQFF. CDR3 DNA sequence: TGTGCCAGCAGCCTCTCCAAGCTAGCTAGCGACAATGAGCAGTTCTTC.

This clonotype appeared a few times. A junction end diverges from the germline sequence, so it may reflect a read error. The rearrangement uses TRBV5-1 and TRBJ2-5; TRBD2 aligns across 8 bases. The germline V gene has CDR1 SGHRS and CDR2 YFSETQ. The CDR3 is 15 residues long. The CDR3: CASSLASGSQETQYF. DNA for the CDR3: TGTGCCAGCAGCTTAGCCAGCGGGAGTCAAGAGACCCAGTACTTC.

The sample holds many counts of this clonotype. V is TRBV15 and J is TRBJ2-7, with 7 bases matching TRBD2. V lost 5 bases, J lost 3 bases, and 4 bases stayed unmatched. The CDR3 spans 13 residues. CDR1 is LNHNV, CDR2 YYDKDF, per germline (reference sequence). CDR3 sequence reads: CATSPGGGYEQYF. CDR3 sequence (DNA): TGTGCCACCAGCCCGGGAGGAGGCTACGAGCAGTACTTC. Full variable domain (outside the CDR3, taken from reference TRBV15 and TRBJ2-7): DAMVIQNPRYQVTQFGKPVTLSCSQTLNHNVMYWYQQKSSQAPKLLFHYYDKDFNNEADTPDNFQSRRPNTSFCFLDIRSPGLGDTAMYLCATSPGGGYEQYFGPGTRLTVT.

This clonotype has a handful of counts. The chain uses TRBV29-1 and TRBJ2-3, with TRBD2 matching over 9 bases. This CDR3 has 12 residues. Trimming at V came to 5 bases and at J to 7 bases, leaving 4 bases not matched to a gene. Germline CDR1 reads SQVTM; CDR2 reads ANQGSEA. The chain's CDR3 is CSVRTSENTQYF. The CDR3 region has the DNA TGCAGCGTTCGGACTAGCGAAAATACGCAGTATTTT.

The sample holds a few counts of this clonotype. V is TRBV20-1 and J is TRBJ2-7; a possible D gene is TRBD1 (5 bases). The CDR3 totals 13 residues. Trimming removed 0 bases at V and 7 bases at J, with 13 bases between. Per germline, CDR1 DFQATT and CDR2 SNEGSKA (reference sequence). The CDR3 nucleotides read TGCAGTGCTAGAGAGCCAACAGGAGCGGAGCAGTACTTC. It encodes CSAREPTGAEQYF.

The sample holds a few counts of this clonotype. This rearrangement joins TRBV28 to TRBJ2-7; D not resolved. Germline V lookup: CDR1 MDHEN, CDR2 SYDVKM. Trimming stripped 6 bases from V and 5 bases from J, with 14 bases between. The CDR3 spans 13 residues. Here the CDR3 reads CASRWTPGHEQYF. CDR3 nucleotides: TGTGCCAGCAGGTGGACGCCGGGCCACGAGCAGTACTTC.

This clonotype showed up just a few times. The chain employs TRBV5-1 and TRBJ2-7; 7 bases align to TRBD1. The CDR3 runs 14 residues. Losses at the gene ends were 0 bases for V and 2 bases for J; bases not matched to a gene: 2. Looked up from germline, CDR1 is SGHRS and CDR2 is YFSETQ. The DNA for the CDR3 is TGCGCCAGCAGCTTGGGGGACAGCCCCTACGAGCAGTACTTC. Its protein is CASSLGDSPYEQYF.

J is TRBJ2-5 and V is TRBV7-9; D may be TRBD1 (6 bases). Per the germline V gene, CDR1 is SEHNR and CDR2 is FQNEAQ (reference sequence). This CDR3 comprises 16 residues. Trimming cost V 6 bases and J 0 bases, with 17 bases left between them. This chain's CDR3 is CASSFLRGDNQETQYF. CDR3 DNA sequence: TGTGCCAGCAGTTTCCTGAGAGGGGACAACCAAGAGACCCAGTACTTC.

V usage is TRBV7-2 and J usage is TRBJ1-2, with 7 bases that match TRBD1. Germline lookup yields CDR1 SGHTA and CDR2 FQGNSA. The CDR3 runs 15 residues. V trimming: 2 bases; J trimming: 4 bases; junction bases outside the gene matches: 7. The DNA for the CDR3 is TGTGCCAGCAGCTTAACGACAGGGAGGGGCTATGGCTACACCTTC. It yields the protein CASSLTTGRGYGYTF.

The table lists this clonotype with a count of one. This chain uses TRBV5-1 with TRBJ2-1; TRBD1 matches 8 bases. The CDR3 is 15 residues long. Germline V gives CDR1 SGHRS, CDR2 YFSETQ. Losses at the gene ends were 3 bases for V and 5 bases for J; bases not matched to a gene: 7. CDR3 amino acids: CASSSRGLVNNEQFF. CDR3 nucleotide sequence: TGCGCCAGCAGCTCCAGGGGGCTCGTGAACAATGAGCAGTTCTTC.

In this sample, this clonotype turned up once. This could be a read error, since a much larger clone is one nucleotide away. The CDR3 nucleotides read TGCAGCGTTGAGGGGGGCTCCTACGAGCGGTACTTC. It encodes CSVEGGSYERYF. The chain uses TRBV29-1 and TRBJ2-7, with D possibly called TRBD1 or TRBD2 (6 bases each). Germline V CDR1 and CDR2: SQVTM, ANQGSEA. The CDR3 is 12 amino acids.

V usage is TRBV4-1 and J usage is TRBJ2-1, with D perhaps TRBD1 or TRBD2 (5 bases each). The length of the CDR3 is 17 residues. Germline CDR1 reads MGHRA; CDR2 reads YSYEKL. The ends were cut back, 0 bases at V and 7 bases at J, with 19 bases in the middle. CDR3 nucleotide sequence: TGCGCCAGCAGCCAAGATGGGTCCAGGGCTCGAGGGAATGAGCAGTTCTTC. Its translation: CASSQDGSRARGNEQFF.

The V gene is TRBV9, the J gene TRBJ2-3; no definite D call. V was clipped by 0 bases and J by 6 bases, with 8 bases between them. The CDR3 loop spans 13 amino acids. CDR1 SGDLS and CDR2 YYNGEE come from the germline V gene. CDR3 sequence reads: CASSVALRDTQYF. The CDR3 DNA follows: TGTGCCAGCAGCGTAGCTCTCAGGGATACGCAGTATTTT.

This clonotype was seen a handful of times. This chain connects TRBV12-3 or TRBV12-4 to TRBJ1-5, with D maybe TRBD1 (5 bases). The CDR3 runs 14 residues. Trimming removed 1 base at V and 6 bases at J, with 10 bases between. The CDR3 DNA is TGTGCCAGCAGTTTAGGACAGCCCTCTCAGCCCCAGCATTTT. Its protein product is CASSLGQPSQPQHF.

The gene calls are TRBV28 and TRBJ1-4; D gene unclear. This CDR3 is built from 16 residues. Deletions cut 5 bases from V and 2 bases from J, with 15 bases between. Germline values: CDR1 MDHEN, CDR2 SYDVKM. CDR3 amino acids: CASSVRETFTNEKLFF. The CDR3 DNA is TGTGCCAGCAGTGTAAGGGAAACGTTCACTAATGAAAAACTGTTTTTT.

DNA of the CDR3: TGTGCCAGCGCCACAGGGGATCGTTCCTACGAGCAGTACTTC. Its translation: CASATGDRSYEQYF. The gene calls are TRBV10-3 and TRBJ2-7; TRBD1 matches 7 bases. Trimming removed 10 bases from V and 1 base from J; junction bases left unmatched: 10. From germline, CDR1 is ENHRY and CDR2 SYGVKD. The length of the CDR3 is 14 residues.

The table lists this clonotype with a few counts. V and J are TRBV7-8 and TRBJ2-3; 9 bases are a match to TRBD1. The CDR3 spans 14 residues. Trimming at V came to 5 bases and at J to 10 bases, leaving 10 bases not matched to a gene. Looked up from germline, CDR1 is SGHVS and CDR2 is FQNEAQ. The CDR3 DNA follows: TGTGCCAGCAGCCCGGGGACAGGGTCGTTGTCGCAGTATTTT. Protein sequence: CASSPGTGSLSQYF.

In its sample, this clonotype was seen a few times. The V and J genes are TRBV20-1 and TRBJ2-1; D is unclear. V lost 5 bases and J 9 bases, leaving 11 bases between the germline ends. The CDR3 is 11 residues long. Per the germline V gene, CDR1 is DFQATT and CDR2 is SNEGSKA (reference sequence). CDR3 coding DNA: TGCAGTGCTTTACGAATCGCTGAGCAGTTCTTC. Translating it yields CSALRIAEQFF.